What follows are 32 T cell receptor beta chains derived from one specimen sequenced in a study of naive CD8 T cells in extremely preterm neonates. Libraries were prepared by immunoSEQ multiplex PCR; TCRdb keeps only in-frame clonotypes and omits some of them. Of several thousand clones in the sample, just under 98% were seen once. The sequenced material came from naive CD8+ T cells from blood. The origin of the receptors is a human donor in good health.

The genes are TRBV11-2 and TRBJ1-4, with a possible D match to TRBD1 (5 bases). CDR3 length: 15 residues. Trimming pared 3 bases from V and 0 bases from J, leaving 8 bases between. Germline CDR1 reads SGHAT; CDR2 reads FQNNGV. The DNA of the CDR3 is TGTGCCAGCAGCTTTGGACAAGCAACTAATGAAAAACTGTTTTTT. This translates into CASSFGQATNEKLFF.

V and J are TRBV7-9 and TRBJ2-7, with D unclear. In germline, CDR1 is SEHNR, CDR2 FQNEAQ (reference sequence). The CDR3 has 13 residues. V shed 0 bases and J shed 7 bases, with 10 bases lying between them. CDR3 in amino acids: CASSLAPPGEQYF. In DNA form, the CDR3 reads TGTGCCAGCAGCTTAGCCCCCCCCGGGGAGCAGTACTTC.

This rearrangement joins TRBV6-6 to TRBJ2-1; possibly TRBD1 for D (6 bases). Germline values: CDR1 MNHNY, CDR2 SVGAGI (reference sequence). V was shortened by 7 bases and J by 0 bases, with 10 bases between the two germline ends. The CDR3 sequence is 14 residues long. CDR3 DNA: TGTGCCAGCAACGGACAGAGCTCCTACAATGAGCAGTTCTTC. Amino acid sequence: CASNGQSSYNEQFF.

The chain has TRBV7-8 and TRBJ2-1; D call uncertain. Germline-derived CDR1 and CDR2 are SGHVS and FQNEAQ. The CDR3 has 14 residues. V gave up 2 bases and J gave up 2 bases, with 7 bases separating them. CDR3: CASSLLVAYNEQFF. The CDR3 DNA sequence: TGTGCCAGCAGCTTACTAGTCGCCTACAATGAGCAGTTCTTC.

V is TRBV27 and J is TRBJ2-3; D ambiguous. Deletions cut 3 bases from V and 2 bases from J, with 9 bases between. Germline V gene data show CDR1 as MNHEY and CDR2 as SMNVEV (reference sequence). There are 14 residues in the CDR3. The CDR3 DNA sequence: TGTGCCAGCAGTTTCGGTCTGTCCACAGATACGCAGTATTTT. Encoded protein: CASSFGLSTDTQYF.

Only one count was recorded for this clone. The genes are TRBV7-6 and TRBJ1-4; 7 nucleotides match TRBD1. The CDR3 is 14 residues long. V lost 1 base, J lost 6 bases, and 2 bases stayed unmatched. Germline values: CDR1 SGHVS, CDR2 FNYEAQ. CDR3 protein: CASSLDRGDEKLFF. The CDR3 coding sequence is TGTGCCAGCAGCTTAGACAGGGGTGATGAAAAACTGTTTTTT.

The rearrangement uses TRBV27 and TRBJ2-2; TRBD2 aligns across 10 bases. V lost 4 bases and J lost 5; bases outside the gene matches: 4. The CDR3 is 15 residues long. From germline, CDR1 is MNHEY and CDR2 SMNVEV (reference sequence). The CDR3 here is CASSSSGRWTGELFF. Written as DNA, the CDR3 is TGTGCCAGCAGTTCTAGCGGGAGATGGACCGGGGAGCTGTTTTTT.

The rearrangement uses TRBV19 and TRBJ2-7, with TRBD1 identical over 7 bases. From germline, CDR1 is LNHDA and CDR2 SQIVND (reference sequence). Trimming at V came to 3 bases and at J to 2 bases, leaving 4 bases not matched to a gene. This CDR3 contains 14 residues. CDR3 amino acids: CASSIGTAPYEQYF. CDR3 sequence (DNA): TGTGCCAGTAGTATCGGGACAGCACCCTACGAGCAGTACTTC. The complete variable domain, with remaining parts taken from reference TRBV19 and TRBJ2-7, reads DGGITQSPKYLFRKEGQNVTLSCEQNLNHDAMYWYRQDPGQGLRLIYYSQIVNDFQKGDIAEGYSVSREKKESFPLTVTSAQKNPTAFYLCASSIGTAPYEQYFGPGTRLTVT.

This clone has only one observation. V usage is TRBV30 and J usage is TRBJ2-2; 11 bases are shared with TRBD1. CDR3 length: 13 residues. The germline V gene encodes CDR1 GTSNPN and CDR2 SVGIG (reference sequence). The chain's CDR3 is CFGGGQGAGELFF. DNA of the CDR3: TGTTTCGGGGGGGGACAGGGGGCCGGGGAGCTGTTTTTT.

The gene calls are TRBV9 and TRBJ2-1; maybe TRBD2 (5 bases). The germline V gene has CDR1 SGDLS and CDR2 YYNGEE. CDR3 length: 14 residues. V lost 0 bases to trimming and J lost 9 bases, with 13 bases between them. CDR3 DNA: TGTGCCAGCAGCGTAGAACTAGAGAACCCTGAGCAGTTCTTC. The encoded protein is CASSVELENPEQFF.

This clone was recorded only once. The gene calls are TRBV10-3 and TRBJ1-2, with D tentatively TRBD1 (6 bases). This CDR3 spans 12 amino acids. CDR1 is ENHRY and CDR2 is SYGVKD in the germline V gene. Deletions cut 3 bases from V and 7 bases from J, with 9 bases between. Here the CDR3 DNA reads TGTGCCATCAGTGAATCAGGGGTTGGCTACACCTTC. Translation: CAISESGVGYTF.

As for this clone: A junction end diverges from the germline sequence, so it may reflect a read error. V and J are TRBV7-9 and TRBJ2-5; 11 bases are shared with TRBD2. The germline V gene has CDR1 SEHNR and CDR2 FQNEAQ (reference sequence). CDR3 length equals 14 residues. CDR3 sequence: CASSIAGGGETQYF. CDR3 DNA: TGTGCCAGCAGCATAGCGGGAGGGGGGGAGACCCAGTACTTC.

This chain joins TRBV15 and TRBJ1-4; tentatively, D is TRBD1 (5 bases). The CDR3 loop spans 16 amino acids. The germline CDR1 and CDR2 sequences are LNHNV and YYDKDF (reference sequence). Trimming removed 0 bases at V and 11 bases at J, with 19 bases between. Here the CDR3 DNA reads TGTGCCACCAGCAGAGATCAGGGACTTTCGGGAGAGAAACTGTTTTTT. Residues: CATSRDQGLSGEKLFF.

This clone was seen once. V usage is TRBV7-6 and J usage is TRBJ2-7; perhaps TRBD1 as D (6 bases). V gave up 3 bases and J gave up 5 bases, with 17 bases separating them. The CDR3 length is 15 residues. Germline CDR1 and CDR2: SGHVS and FNYEAQ. The CDR3 sequence: CASSFGQWGKDEQYF. The CDR3 coding sequence is TGTGCCAGCAGCTTTGGACAGTGGGGGAAAGACGAGCAGTACTTC.

This chain connects TRBV27 to TRBJ2-7; 8 bases fit TRBD2. Looked up from germline, CDR1 is MNHEY and CDR2 is SMNVEV (reference sequence). The CDR3 length is 15 residues. The V and J ends lost 2 bases and 1 base, in that order; junction bases with no gene match: 4. CDR3 amino acids: CASSLGTSQSYEQYF. DNA of the CDR3: TGTGCCAGCAGTTTAGGGACTAGTCAATCCTACGAGCAGTACTTC.

The table lists this clone with a count of one. The chain is built from TRBV27 and TRBJ1-3; D gene uncertain. Looked up from germline, CDR1 is MNHEY and CDR2 is SMNVEV (reference sequence). The length of the CDR3 is 13 residues. V was pared by 4 bases and J by 2 bases, with 6 bases between. CDR3 loop: CASSSQAGNTIYF. Written as DNA, the CDR3 is TGTGCCAGCAGTTCTCAGGCTGGAAACACCATATATTTT.

The J gene is TRBJ2-1, the V gene TRBV11-2; the D is unclear. Per the germline V gene, CDR1 is SGHAT and CDR2 is FQNNGV. CDR3 length equals 11 residues. The germline V and J ends were trimmed by 6 bases and 5 bases, with 5 bases remaining between them. The CDR3 spells CASRRNNEQFF. The CDR3 nucleotides are TGTGCCAGCAGGCGTAACAATGAGCAGTTCTTC. The whole variable domain, remainder taken from reference TRBV11-2 and TRBJ2-1, is EAGVAQSPRYKIIEKRQSVAFWCNPISGHATLYWYQQILGQGPKLLIQFQNNGVVDDSQLPKDRFSAERLKGVDSTLKIQPAKLEDSAVYLCASRRNNEQFFGPGTRLTVL.

The chain recombines TRBV6-5 with TRBJ2-7, with D possibly TRBD2 on 5 matching bases. The V gene lost 10 bases and the J gene lost 0 bases, with 13 bases spanning the gap. Germline-derived CDR1 and CDR2 are MNHEY and SVGAGI. There are 13 residues in the CDR3. The CDR3: CATGLPSSYEQYF. In DNA form, the CDR3 reads TGTGCCACCGGACTTCCGAGCTCCTACGAGCAGTACTTC.

This chain uses TRBV27 with TRBJ2-2, with TRBD1 identical over 7 bases. Germline V CDR1 and CDR2: MNHEY, SMNVEV (reference sequence). Trimming took 6 bases from V and 4 from J; bases not matched to a gene: 2. The length of the CDR3 is 13 residues. CDR3 sequence: CASSDRVTGELFF. As DNA, the CDR3 is TGTGCCAGCAGCGACAGGGTCACCGGGGAGCTGTTTTTT.

In nucleotides, the CDR3 is TGTGCTGGGGCTAGCACAGATACGCAGTATTTT. This codes for CAGASTDTQYF. The J gene is TRBJ2-3, the V gene TRBV25-1, with D tentatively TRBD1 (5 bases). The CDR3 has 11 amino acids. In germline, CDR1 is MGHDK, CDR2 SYGVNS.

The gene calls are TRBV27 and TRBJ2-7; 11 bases fit TRBD2. Losses at the gene ends were 8 bases for V and 4 bases for J; bases not matched to a gene: 7. From germline, CDR1 is MNHEY and CDR2 SMNVEV (reference sequence). The CDR3 totals 14 residues. The DNA for the CDR3 is TGTGCCAGCCGCCTAGCGGGAGGTTTTTACGAGCAGTACTTC. Its protein product is CASRLAGGFYEQYF.

The chain links TRBV11-2 to TRBJ2-7, with 9 positions matching TRBD2. The germline V gene has CDR1 SGHAT and CDR2 FQNNGV. J gave up 2 bases and V 5 bases, and 10 bases lay outside the gene matches. There are 16 residues in the CDR3. The CDR3 here is CASSLHRLAAPYEQYF. The CDR3 bases are TGTGCCAGCAGCCTCCACCGACTAGCGGCCCCCTACGAGCAGTACTTC.

This chain joins TRBV6-6 and TRBJ2-3, with TRBD1 matching 8 bases. The J segment lost 3 bases and the V segment lost 4 bases, leaving 6 bases of the junction unmatched. Per the germline V gene, CDR1 is MNHNY and CDR2 is SVGAGI (reference sequence). CDR3 size: 15 residues. The CDR3 protein is CASSSGGARTDTQYF. The CDR3 DNA follows: TGTGCCAGCAGTTCAGGGGGCGCCCGGACAGATACGCAGTATTTT.

V and J are TRBV30 and TRBJ1-1, with no clear D. Germline values: CDR1 GTSNPN, CDR2 SVGIG (reference sequence). The length of the CDR3 is 13 residues. Trimming cost V 2 bases and J 1 base, with 8 bases left between them. CDR3: CAWSLSGNTEAFF. The CDR3 coding sequence is TGTGCCTGGAGTCTTTCGGGGAACACTGAAGCTTTCTTT.

V usage is TRBV28 and J usage is TRBJ1-3; 12 bases are shared with TRBD1. Germline values: CDR1 MDHEN, CDR2 SYDVKM. V lost 6 bases, J lost 4 bases, and 7 bases stayed unmatched. CDR3 length: 16 amino acids. Here the CDR3 DNA reads TGTGCCAGCAGCCCACCAGGGACAGGGGGCGGAAACACCATATATTTT. It specifies CASSPPGTGGGNTIYF. Supplemented by reference TRBV28 and TRBJ1-3, the full variable domain reads DVKVTQSSRYLVKRTGEKVFLECVQDMDHENMFWYRQDPGLGLRLIYFSYDVKMKEKGDIPEGYSVSREKKERFSLILESASTNQTSMYLCASSPPGTGGGNTIYFGEGSWLTVV.

V usage is TRBV27 and J usage is TRBJ2-7, with 8 bases aligning to TRBD2. The germline CDR1 and CDR2 sequences are MNHEY and SMNVEV (reference sequence). CDR3 length: 13 amino acids. Losses at the gene ends were 5 bases for V and 3 bases for J; bases not matched to a gene: 3. The CDR3 DNA reads as TGTGCCAGCAGTCTTGGGACTAGCTACGAGCAGTACTTC. Translating it yields CASSLGTSYEQYF.

The chain recombines TRBV28 with TRBJ2-7, with 7 bases fitting TRBD2. This CDR3 spans 15 amino acids. Germline V CDR1 and CDR2: MDHEN, SYDVKM. The junction had 9 bases not matched to a gene; V was cut back by 3 bases and J by 4 bases. This CDR3 is CASSFGSSGAYEQYF. For the CDR3, the DNA is TGTGCCAGCAGTTTTGGGTCTAGCGGCGCTTACGAGCAGTACTTC.

The chain is built from TRBV7-9 and TRBJ2-5; weak D call: TRBD1 (6 bases). Germline V gives CDR1 SEHNR, CDR2 FQNEAQ (reference sequence). CDR3 size: 15 residues. The V end lost 7 bases, the J end lost 8 bases, and 23 bases lay between the germline ends. Here the CDR3 reads CASTNGALSGDTQYF. The CDR3 nucleotides are TGTGCCAGCACTAATGGGGCTCTTTCAGGGGATACCCAGTACTTC.

This clone has just one count. The chain employs TRBV5-1 and TRBJ2-7, with TRBD2 as a possible D gene (6 bases). In germline, CDR1 is SGHRS, CDR2 YFSETQ. The CDR3 has 14 residues. Trimming removed 9 bases at V and 0 bases at J, with 16 bases between. The CDR3 region has the DNA TGCGCCACCTCGGACGGCGGGGCCTCCTACGAGCAGTACTTC. Its protein is CATSDGGASYEQYF. Supplemented by reference TRBV5-1 and TRBJ2-7, the full variable domain reads KAGVTQTPRYLIKTRGQQVTLSCSPISGHRSVSWYQQTPGQGLQFLFEYFSETQRNKGNFPGRFSGRQFSNSRSEMNVSTLELGDSALYLCATSDGGASYEQYFGPGTRLTVT.

The chain is built from TRBV29-1 and TRBJ1-5; 7 bases map to TRBD1. Germline CDR1 reads SQVTM; CDR2 reads ANQGSEA. J lost 7 bases, V lost 6 bases, and 12 bases had no gene match. CDR3 size: 14 residues. The CDR3 DNA follows: TGCAGCGTCGCAGAGACAGGGCCTAGACAGCCCCAGCATTTT. It is translated as CSVAETGPRQPQHF.

The chain combines TRBV5-5 with TRBJ1-1, with D possibly matching TRBD1 (5 bases). Germline V gene sequence: CDR1 SGHKS, CDR2 YYEKEE (reference sequence). V was cut by 7 bases and J by 4 bases, with 11 bases left in between. CDR3 length equals 12 residues. For the CDR3, the DNA is TGTGCCAGCGCCGCAGGGTTCACTGAAGCTTTCTTT. This encodes CASAAGFTEAFF.

The chain uses TRBV10-3 and TRBJ1-2; TRBD1 matches 7 bases. V trimming: 6 bases; J trimming: 6 bases; junction bases outside the gene matches: 13. This CDR3 spans 15 amino acids. The V gene's germline CDR1 is ENHRY and CDR2 SYGVKD. CDR3 in amino acids: CAIRSPDREMHGYTF. CDR3 nucleotide sequence: TGTGCCATCAGGAGCCCAGACAGGGAAATGCATGGCTACACCTTC.